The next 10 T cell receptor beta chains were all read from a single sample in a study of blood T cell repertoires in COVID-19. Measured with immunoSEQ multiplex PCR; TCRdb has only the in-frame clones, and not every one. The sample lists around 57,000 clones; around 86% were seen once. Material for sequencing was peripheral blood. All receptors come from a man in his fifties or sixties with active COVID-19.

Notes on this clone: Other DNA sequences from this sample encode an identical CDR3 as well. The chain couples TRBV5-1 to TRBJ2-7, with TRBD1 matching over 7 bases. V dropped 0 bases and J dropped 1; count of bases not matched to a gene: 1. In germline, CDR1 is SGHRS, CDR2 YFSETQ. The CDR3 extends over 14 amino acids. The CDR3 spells CASSLGQGSYEQYF. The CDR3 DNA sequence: TGCGCCAGCAGCTTGGGACAGGGTTCCTACGAGCAGTACTTC. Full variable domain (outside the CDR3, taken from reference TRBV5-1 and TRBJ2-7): KAGVTQTPRYLIKTRGQQVTLSCSPISGHRSVSWYQQTPGQGLQFLFEYFSETQRNKGNFPGRFSGRQFSNSRSEMNVSTLELGDSALYLCASSLGQGSYEQYFGPGTRLTVT.

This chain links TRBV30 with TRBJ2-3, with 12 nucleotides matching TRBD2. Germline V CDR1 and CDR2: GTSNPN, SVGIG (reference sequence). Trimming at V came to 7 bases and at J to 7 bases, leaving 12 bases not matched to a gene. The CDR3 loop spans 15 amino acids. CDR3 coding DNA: TGTGCCTTCATTGGACTAGCGGGAATGGGGAATACGCAGTATTTT. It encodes CAFIGLAGMGNTQYF.

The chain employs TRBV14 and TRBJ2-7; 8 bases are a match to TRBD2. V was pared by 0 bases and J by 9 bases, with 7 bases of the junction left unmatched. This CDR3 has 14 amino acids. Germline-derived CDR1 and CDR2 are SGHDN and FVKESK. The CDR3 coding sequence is TGTGCCAGCAGCCAAGACCAGCGGGAGAGGGGGCAGTACTTC. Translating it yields CASSQDQRERGQYF.

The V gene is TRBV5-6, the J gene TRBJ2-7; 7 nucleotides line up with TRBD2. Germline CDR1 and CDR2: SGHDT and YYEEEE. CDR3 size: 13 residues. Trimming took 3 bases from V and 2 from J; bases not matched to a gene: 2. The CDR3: CASSSAGAYEQYF. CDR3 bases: TGTGCCAGCAGCTCGGCGGGGGCCTACGAGCAGTACTTC.

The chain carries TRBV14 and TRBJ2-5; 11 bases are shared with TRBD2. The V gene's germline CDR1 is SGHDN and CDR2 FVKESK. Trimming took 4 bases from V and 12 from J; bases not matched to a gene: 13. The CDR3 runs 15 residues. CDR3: CASSRGTSGSTPKYF. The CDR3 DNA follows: TGTGCCAGCAGCCGCGGGACTAGCGGATCAACGCCCAAGTACTTC.

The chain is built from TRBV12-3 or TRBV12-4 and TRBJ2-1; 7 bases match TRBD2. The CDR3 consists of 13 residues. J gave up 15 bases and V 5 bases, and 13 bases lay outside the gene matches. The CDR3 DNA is TGTGCCAGCAGTCCGGGTGGGACTAAAGTGGCGTTCTTC. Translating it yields CASSPGGTKVAFF.

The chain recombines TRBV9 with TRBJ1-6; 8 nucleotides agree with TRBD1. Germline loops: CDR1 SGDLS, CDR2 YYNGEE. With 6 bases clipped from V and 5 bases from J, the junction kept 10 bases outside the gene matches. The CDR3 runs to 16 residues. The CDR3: CASTHADRVDNSPLHF. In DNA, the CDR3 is TGTGCCAGCACCCACGCGGACAGGGTGGATAATTCACCCCTCCACTTT.

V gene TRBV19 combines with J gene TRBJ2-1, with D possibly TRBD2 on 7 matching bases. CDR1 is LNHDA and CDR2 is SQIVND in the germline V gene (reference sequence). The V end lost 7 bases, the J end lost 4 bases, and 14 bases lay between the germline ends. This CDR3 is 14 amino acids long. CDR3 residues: CASNLGGGYNEQFF. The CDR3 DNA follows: TGTGCCAGTAACCTAGGGGGAGGGTACAATGAGCAGTTCTTC.

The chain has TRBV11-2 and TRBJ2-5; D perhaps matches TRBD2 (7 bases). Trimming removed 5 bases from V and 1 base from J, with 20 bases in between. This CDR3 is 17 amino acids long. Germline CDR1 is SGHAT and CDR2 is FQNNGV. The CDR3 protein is CASSPTWRGPTQETQYF. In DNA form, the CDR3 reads TGTGCCAGCAGCCCAACATGGCGGGGGCCCACCCAAGAGACCCAGTACTTC.

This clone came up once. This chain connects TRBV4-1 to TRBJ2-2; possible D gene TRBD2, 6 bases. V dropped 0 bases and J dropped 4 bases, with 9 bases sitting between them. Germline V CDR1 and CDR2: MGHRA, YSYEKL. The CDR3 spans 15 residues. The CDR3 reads CASSQDSGVTGELFF. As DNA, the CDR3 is TGCGCCAGCAGCCAAGATTCGGGGGTCACCGGGGAGCTGTTTTTT.